The TCR beta chain under discussion was sequenced for a study of blood T cells in healthy people across ages. Findings and caveats of the study: No conclusive comparison of naive versus antigen-experienced cells was possible with unsorted PBMCs. Relative to aged donors, long-lived donors carried more naive CD4+ cells and displayed higher diversity.

The use of a sample-barcoded 5' primer and a J-beta primer mix characterized a second PCR of about 7 to 12 cycles. Each sample yielded at least 3 million CDR3-containing paired-end reads. TCRdb reprocessed the 5' RACE reads via MiXCR and lists one record per CDR3 protein. This sample yields a few hundred thousand distinct CDR3 sequences, of which roughly a quarter are seen a single time; roughly 3.5% belongs to the top ten. The CDR3 consists of 13 residues. Trimming shortened V by 1 base and J by 8 bases, and 14 bases separated the two germline ends. Germline CDR1 reads DFQATT; CDR2 reads SNEGSKA (reference sequence). Of note for this clonotype: Its antigen is undetermined.

These data also formed part of another study, on T cells of mothers and their children.

Input material: blood. This rearrangement joins TRBV20-1 to TRBJ1-2; D call uncertain. The receptor comes from a boy between 2 and 10 years old in good health. CDR3 nucleotides: TGCAGTGCTAGAGGGATTCGATCCGGAGGCTACACCTTC. Translated: CSARGIRSGGYTF.